Each of the 14 T cell receptor beta chains below was sequenced from the same sample in a study of T cell responses to AZD1222 COVID-19 vaccine. Libraries were prepared by immunoSEQ multiplex PCR; TCRdb keeps only in-frame clonotypes and omits some of them. The sample holds under 95,000 clones; 65% to 90% are singletons and the top ten take over 7.5%. The source was peripheral blood, collected on day 0 of AZD1222 vaccination. Every receptor here comes from an adult in good health.

The chain has TRBV4-3 and TRBJ2-2; D is uncertain. Germline V lookup: CDR1 LGHNA, CDR2 YSLEER. Trimming took 1 base from V and 9 from J, leaving 9 bases between them. The CDR3 totals 13 residues. CDR3 nucleotide sequence: TGCGCCAGCAGCCAAGTCATCGGTCGGGAGCTGTTTTTT. Protein: CASSQVIGRELFF.

This clone was detected only a few times. The genes are TRBV5-1 and TRBJ2-7; perhaps TRBD2 as D (6 bases). The CDR3 totals 14 residues. CDR1 and CDR2 (germline): SGHRS, YFSETQ. With 6 bases removed from V and 3 bases from J, the gap between germline ends came to 16 bases. CDR3 DNA: TGCGCCAGCAAACTAGGAGGGGACGGCTACGAGCAGTACTTC. This encodes CASKLGGDGYEQYF. The variable domain in full, completed from reference TRBV5-1 and TRBJ2-7, reads KAGVTQTPRYLIKTRGQQVTLSCSPISGHRSVSWYQQTPGQGLQFLFEYFSETQRNKGNFPGRFSGRQFSNSRSEMNVSTLELGDSALYLCASKLGGDGYEQYFGPGTRLTVT.

This chain uses TRBV4-1 with TRBJ2-2; 8 positions match TRBD1. The germline V gene has CDR1 MGHRA and CDR2 YSYEKL. The CDR3 consists of 16 residues. Losses at the gene ends were 2 bases for V and 1 base for J; bases not matched to a gene: 3. Written as DNA, the CDR3 is TGCGCCAGCAGCCAAACCGGGACAGGGAACACCGGGGAGCTGTTTTTT. As protein: CASSQTGTGNTGELFF.

This sequence joins TRBV28 and TRBJ1-1; a weak D match, TRBD1 (5 bases). With 8 bases removed from V and 4 bases from J, the gap between germline ends came to 26 bases. The CDR3 is made up of 17 amino acids. The germline V gene has CDR1 MDHEN and CDR2 SYDVKM. Written as DNA, the CDR3 is TGTGCCAGCCCCCCCGGGGCTTCCGTAACCCAGGGCACTGAAGCTTTCTTT. Protein: CASPPGASVTQGTEAFF.

The chain joins TRBV28 to TRBJ1-3; possible D gene TRBD1, 6 bases. The V gene's germline CDR1 is MDHEN and CDR2 SYDVKM. The CDR3 extends over 15 amino acids. The V and J ends lost 2 bases and 2 bases respectively, with 10 bases between them. CDR3 DNA sequence: TGTGCCAGCAGTTTAAACAGGGTTGCTGGAAACACCATATATTTT. Translation gives CASSLNRVAGNTIYF.

The chain uses TRBV7-2 and TRBJ2-7; 7 bases fit TRBD2. With 4 bases clipped from V and 1 base from J, the junction kept 4 bases outside the gene matches. This CDR3 is built from 14 residues. The germline CDR1 and CDR2 sequences are SGHTA and FQGNSA. The CDR3 loop reads CASSSTSRSYEQYF. Written as DNA, the CDR3 is TGTGCCAGCAGCTCGACTAGCCGATCCTACGAGCAGTACTTC.

V usage is TRBV25-1 and J usage is TRBJ2-2; D tentatively fits TRBD1 or TRBD2 (5 bases each). The germline V gene has CDR1 MGHDK and CDR2 SYGVNS. V was shortened by 6 bases and J by 2 bases, with 16 bases between the two germline ends. The CDR3 contains 16 residues. CDR3 sequence: CASRKNGATNTGELFF. In DNA, the CDR3 is TGTGCCAGCAGGAAAAACGGGGCCACAAACACCGGGGAGCTGTTTTTT.

J is TRBJ1-4 and V is TRBV3-1 (or the pseudogene TRBV3-2); the D gene is possibly TRBD1 (5 bases). CDR3 size: 15 residues. Germline V gene data show CDR1 as LGHDT and CDR2 as YNNKEL (reference sequence). The germline V and J ends were trimmed by 0 bases and 8 bases, with 13 bases remaining between them. The CDR3: CASSQEGGVGEKLFF. The CDR3 DNA sequence: TGTGCCAGCAGCCAAGAGGGGGGGGTCGGAGAAAAACTGTTTTTT.

The chain is built from TRBV29-1 and TRBJ2-1; possibly TRBD1 for D (5 bases). The CDR3 is 14 amino acids. V was pared by 3 bases and J by 2 bases, with 11 bases between. The germline CDR1 and CDR2 sequences are SQVTM and ANQGSEA. CDR3 coding DNA: TGCAGCGTTGAGAGGACACAAACCTACAATGAGCAGTTCTTC. Its translation: CSVERTQTYNEQFF.

This clone was counted between two and nine times. The V and J genes are TRBV19 and TRBJ2-7; D is perhaps TRBD1 or TRBD2 (5 bases each). The CDR3 is made up of 16 amino acids. CDR1 and CDR2 from the germline V gene are LNHDA and SQIVND (reference sequence). Between the trimmed V and J ends, which lost 6 bases and 0 bases, there was a span of 18 bases. CDR3 coding DNA: TGTGCCAGTAGACCCCGGGTGGGGGATCCCTCCTACGAGCAGTACTTC. Encoded protein: CASRPRVGDPSYEQYF.

The chain has TRBV7-6 and TRBJ1-2; 7 positions agree with TRBD1. This CDR3 contains 13 residues. The germline V gene has CDR1 SGHVS and CDR2 FNYEAQ. The trim removed 5 bases at V and 2 bases at J, leaving 2 bases unmatched. The CDR3 loop reads CASSQGQNYGYTF. Here the CDR3 DNA reads TGTGCCAGCAGCCAGGGACAGAACTATGGCTACACCTTC. Based on the CDR3 plus reference TRBV7-6 and TRBJ1-2, the full variable domain is GAGVSQSPRYKVTKRGQDVALRCDPISGHVSLYWYRQALGQGPEFLTYFNYEAQQDKSGLPNDRFSAERPEGSISTLTIQRTEQRDSAMYRCASSQGQNYGYTFGSGTRLTVV.

The J gene is TRBJ1-4, the V gene TRBV2, with 8 bases fitting TRBD1. Losses at the gene ends were 8 bases for V and 7 bases for J; bases not matched to a gene: 6. This CDR3 spans 13 amino acids. Germline CDR1 reads SNHLY; CDR2 reads FYNNEI. CDR3 nucleotide sequence: TGTGCCAGCCACCGGACAGGGAGTGAAAAACTGTTTTTT. This gives the protein CASHRTGSEKLFF.

This chain links TRBV30 with TRBJ1-5; 9 positions agree with TRBD1. Germline V gene lookup returns CDR1 GTSNPN and CDR2 SVGIG (reference sequence). This CDR3 has 15 residues. V lost 0 bases, J lost 9 bases, and 9 bases stayed unmatched. Here the CDR3 reads CAWSVGQGRVRPQHF. The CDR3 region has the DNA TGTGCCTGGAGTGTCGGACAGGGGAGGGTTCGGCCCCAGCATTTT.

The chain combines TRBV6-2 or TRBV6-3 with TRBJ2-7, with 9 bases fitting TRBD2. Germline CDR1 is MNHEY and CDR2 is SVGEGT. Unmatched junction bases numbered 7, after V lost 3 bases and J lost 7 bases. The CDR3 spans 14 residues. CDR3 in DNA: TGTGCCAGCAGTTATTCCCTAGCGGGACGAGAGCAGTACTTC. It is translated as CASSYSLAGREQYF.